The present T cell receptor (beta chain) was sequenced within a study of cytomegalovirus exposure and HLA in healthy donors. Study findings and constraints: With further analysis later on, most CMV-associated TCR beta chains appeared HLA-restricted. A highly shared variant cluster was judged a likely technical artifact.

With 60 Vbeta and 13 Jbeta primers, the PCR was carried out. Assay: immunoSEQ multiplex PCR; the TCRdb copy retains only in-frame clones and omits some. The data show around 150,000 clones, with 75% to 80% seen just once and 4.5% to 6% held by the top ten. At the time of sampling, donors were nominally healthy, though unrecorded immune exposures were likely. Trimming cost V 3 bases and J 1 base, with 9 bases left between them. Germline V gives CDR1 SGHTA, CDR2 FQGNSA. The CDR3 contains 14 residues. In regard to this clone: Its specificity is unknown.

This TCR came from a woman in her fifties or sixties in good health and CMV-seronegative. The chain uses TRBV7-2 and TRBJ1-2, with D tentatively TRBD1 (6 bases). Source material: PBMCs. This chain's CDR3 is CASSLDSSNYGYTF. CDR3 in DNA: TGTGCCAGCAGCTTGGACAGCAGTAACTATGGCTACACCTTC.